This T cell receptor (beta chain) was sequenced during a study of control samples from healthy donors and cancer patients. Sequenced by immunoSEQ multiplex PCR; TCRdb stores in-frame clones only, minus some. The sample comprises 77,000 or so clones, 90% to 95% of which are singletons, and around 14% rests with the top ten. The sample comprised blood. The TCR was taken from a man aged 25-45 years in good health.

The CDR3 reads CASSQGNFYNEQFF. CDR3 bases: TGTGCCAGCAGCCAAGGAAACTTTTACAATGAGCAGTTCTTC. This sequence joins TRBV4-2 and TRBJ2-1, with D unresolved. CDR3 length: 14 residues. Germline V CDR1 and CDR2: LGHNA, YNFKEQ. V lost 1 base, J lost 4 bases, and 8 bases lay in between.